This TCR beta chain was captured in a study of OX40 agonist ivuxolimab in advanced cancers. Looking at the study overall: Ivuxolimab was an agonistic, fully human IgG2 monoclonal antibody directed against OX40 (CD134), a costimulatory receptor. The monotherapy dose-escalation portion (N of about 52 patients) of the phase I ivuxolimab trial is reported in the paper. Of the approximately 50 dose-escalation patients, hepatocellular carcinoma was present in approximately 20, melanoma in about 15, renal cell carcinoma in 9 and head and neck cancer in 9. Patients were allowed to have had prior anti-PD-1, anti-PD-L1 or anti-CTLA-4 therapy, and around 37% of the dose-escalation patients had previously received checkpoint inhibitors. The point of sequencing TCRbeta in the periphery was to test whether ivuxolimab changed TCR sequence diversity and drove clonal T-cell expansion. Intravenous ivuxolimab was administered to patients every 2 weeks at six dose levels: 0.01, 0.1, 0.3, 1.5, 3 and 10 mg/kg. Three dose-escalation patients achieved partial responses, one with hepatocellular carcinoma and two with cutaneous melanoma. The dose-escalation cohort was roughly 80% male with a mean age of 60 years, ranging from 23 to 79.

The germline V gene sets CDR1 to SGHVS and CDR2 to FQNEAQ. The CDR3 covers 13 residues, taking in both the cysteine and the phenylalanine. The only DNA kept is the CDR3, 39 bases in frame from the first base. For sequencing of the TCRbeta CDR3 region, genomic DNA was extracted from the sorted cells. TCRbeta CDR3 regions were sequenced using the immunoSEQ Assay. Drawn from immuneACCESS, this table holds only the in-frame rearrangements with V and J called that TCRdb kept. Clones are partly lost; checked studies trace under half to an unresolved V gene and leave the rest unexplained. This sample gives more than 80,000 clones in total; 75% to 95% of them show up just once. The leading ten clones occupy around 1.5% of the sample. This clone was observed a few times. Which antigen it targets is not known. Per-base qualities were not stored, and no clone one base away is much larger. General findings and caveats noted by the study authors: The antigen specificity of the peripheral T cells that underwent clonal expansion was not determined. In the 0.1-3.0 mg/kg groups, partial responders were among the patients with the lowest normalized peripheral clonal expansion, particularly in CD8+ T cells. At doses from 0.1 to 3.0 mg/kg, clonal expansion was seen in both CD4+ and CD8+ blood T cells between baseline and week 6. After ivuxolimab, CD8+ T cells had more expanded clones than CD4+ T cells on average. Low levels of normalized T-cell clonal expansion were also shown by some nonresponding patients.

Patients with autoimmune disease history or receiving systemic immunosuppression were excluded from the trial. In every dose cohort, peripheral blood was drawn for TCR sequencing at baseline, cycle 4 day 1, and cycle 7 day 1. Samples were obtained from an open-label, multicenter, first-in-human phase I dose-escalation trial of ivuxolimab. Adults with locally advanced or metastatic head and neck squamous cell, hepatocellular, melanoma or renal cell carcinoma were enrolled in the trial. CD4+ and CD8+ T cells were sorted separately from peripheral blood before TCR sequencing. The receptor was derived from an adult with an advanced solid tumor such as melanoma, head and neck, liver or kidney cancer. Here the sequenced sample was CD4+ or CD8+ T cells sorted from blood, taken in a trial of the OX40 agonist ivuxolimab. The rearranged chain carries TRBV7-8 and TRBJ2-2, with 11 middle bases fitting TRBD2. The DNA sequence is TGTGCGTCTAGCGGGAGGATAACCGGGGAGCTGTTTTTT. This is translated as CASSGRITGELFF.